This TCR beta chain derives from a study of shared clonotypes between healthy human individuals (dated by TCRdb to between 2020 and 2021). The study in broad terms: A couple of women and a few men aged 18 to 49 years were included in the cohort. For each donor, CD4 naive and CD4 memory were each run on three plates, CD8 naive on two plates, and CD8 memory on one plate. The study deeply sequenced blood TCR repertoires of several healthy adults to estimate repertoire size and the extent of clonotype sharing between individuals. Libraries were prepared and TCR repertoires were sequenced by different laboratories using diverse techniques, in order to increase sequencing depth and limit assay-specific biases. Between about 0.8 and 9.5 billion PBMCs per donor were obtained by leukapheresis.

TCR CDR3 regions were amplified from genomic DNA by multiplex PCR using the deep immunoSEQ assay. Extracted genomic DNA from each cell subset was distributed evenly across all wells of several immunoSEQ 96-well plates, and each plate was treated as a replicate. For sorted subsets, 200 to 250 ng of genomic DNA, equivalent to 25,000 to 35,000 T cell genomes, went into each replicate PCR. The purified libraries were quantified using a Qubit 3.0 fluorometer, sized with a Bioanalyzer 2100, and then quantified again using the KAPA Library Quantification kit. Every immunoSEQ 96-well plate was sequenced on a dedicated single-read 150-cycle Illumina NextSeq 550 flow cell. Turning to the authors' computational methods: Because the immunoSEQ output included only junctional sequences and no quality scores, the filtering could not be the same as the filtering used for full-length reads. To assign V/J genes and CDR3, sequences were annotated using PyIR, a Python wrapper for IgBLAST v1.9, with IMGT germline references. Reads were removed for weak V/J assignments (E-value above 1e-6), missing CDR3, stop codons, out-of-frame junctions, or ambiguous translated residues. A V3J clonotype was defined by an identical inferred V gene, J gene, and CDR3 amino acid sequence. To compute the percentage overlap between repertoires, the number of shared unique clonotypes was divided by the size of the smaller repertoire. Repertoire richness was assessed with RTK rarefaction, the Chao1 estimator, and Recon v2.1 estimates of unobserved clonotypes. Generation probabilities for all TCRbeta clonotypes obtained by the gDNA method from four donors were computed using OLGA. The source is immuneACCESS, and TCRdb retained only in-frame sequences with V and J called. Part of the clones is not carried over; for the studies checked, unresolved V genes explain less than half of this, and the remainder is unexplained. The DNA gave D and trimming, while V, J and clone size come from that table. This sample has about 2.4 million clones in its table, and roughly 93% of those were observed once. The ten largest clones add up to around 0.4% of the sample.

Note on this clone: The antigen it binds to is not known. The sample holds no much larger clone one base away, and base qualities are not on file.

The full study reports these points: Because the study included a small number of donors, the genetic and exposure-history diversity represented was limited. Larger estimated clonotype richness was generally found for naive subsets than for memory subsets. Across a handful of donors, 5% to 6% of naive CD4, more than 3% of naive CD8, around 2.5% of memory CD4, and under 0.45% of memory CD8 clonotypes were shared. Pairwise subsampling led to the expectation that sequencing depth would affect the degree of clonotype sharing among donors. Sampling was limited to blood, and TCR repertoires in tissue likely differ from TCR repertoires in blood. Incomplete sequencing was indicated by rarefaction of sorted-subset datasets, despite the large sequencing depth. Clonotypes shared by all four sorted-subset donors showed higher generation probabilities than non-shared clonotypes.

The V and J ends are trimmed by 6 bases and 3 bases, leaving 19 bases between them. Taken from the germline V gene (reference sequence), the CDR1 and CDR2 loops are SEHNR and FQNEAQ. The CDR3, cysteine through phenylalanine, is 16 amino acids long. Only CDR3 DNA remains: 48 bases, in frame from the first base. Healthy HIV-negative adults with no recently reported acute infections or vaccinations were included as donors. Every donor was a Caucasian adult residing in Nashville, Tennessee, USA. CD4+ T cells were enriched by magnetic negative selection; naive cells were then positively selected on CD45RA, and the negative fraction formed the memory subset. Blood was collected by leukapheresis, and PBMCs were isolated by Ficoll-Histopaque density gradient centrifugation and then cryopreserved in liquid nitrogen vapor phase. Analytical flow cytometry was used to check the purity and quantity of each magnetically sorted T cell population. From each sorted fraction, genomic DNA was isolated and quantified by UV absorbance on a Nanodrop 2000c.

Input material: naive CD4+ T cells from PBMCs. Reading the label with the study, this specimen's cell subset or site is: CD45RA+ positively selected. This TCR came from a man between 18 and 35 years old in good health. Some clones in this sample may be carry-over from other donors' samples. The sequence links TRBV7-9 to TRBJ2-3; the D gene lacks a confident call. The DNA is TGTGCCAGCAGGCAATCGTTATTCGGTGAGACAGATACGCAGTATTTT. Its protein is CASRQSLFGETDTQYF. Where the CDR3 stops, the reference TRBV7-9 and TRBJ2-3 genes take over; the full variable domain is DTGVSQNPRHKITKRGQNVTFRCDPISEHNRLYWYRQTLGQGPEFLTYFQNEAQLEKSRLLSDRFSAERPKGSFSTLEIQRTEQGDSAMYLCASRQSLFGETDTQYFGPGTRLTVL.